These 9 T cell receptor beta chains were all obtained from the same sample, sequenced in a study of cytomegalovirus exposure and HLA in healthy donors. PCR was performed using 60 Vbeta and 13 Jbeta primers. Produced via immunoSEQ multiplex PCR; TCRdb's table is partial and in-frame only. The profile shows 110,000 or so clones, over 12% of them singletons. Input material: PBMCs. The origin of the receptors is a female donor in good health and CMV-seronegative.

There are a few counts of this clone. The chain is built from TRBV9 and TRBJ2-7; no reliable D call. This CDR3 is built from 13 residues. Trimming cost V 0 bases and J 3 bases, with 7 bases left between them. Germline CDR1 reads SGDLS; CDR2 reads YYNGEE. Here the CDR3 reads CASSVGQNYEQYF. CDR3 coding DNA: TGTGCCAGCAGCGTAGGTCAGAACTACGAGCAGTACTTC.

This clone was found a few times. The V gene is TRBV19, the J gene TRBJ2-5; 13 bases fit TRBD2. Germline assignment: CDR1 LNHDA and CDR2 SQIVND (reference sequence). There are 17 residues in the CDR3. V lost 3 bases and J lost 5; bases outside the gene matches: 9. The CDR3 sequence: CASSMPGLAGYGETQYF. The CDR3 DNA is TGTGCCAGTAGTATGCCGGGACTAGCGGGGTATGGGGAGACCCAGTACTTC. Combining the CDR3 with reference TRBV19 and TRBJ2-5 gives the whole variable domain DGGITQSPKYLFRKEGQNVTLSCEQNLNHDAMYWYRQDPGQGLRLIYYSQIVNDFQKGDIAEGYSVSREKKESFPLTVTSAQKNPTAFYLCASSMPGLAGYGETQYFGPGTRLLVL.

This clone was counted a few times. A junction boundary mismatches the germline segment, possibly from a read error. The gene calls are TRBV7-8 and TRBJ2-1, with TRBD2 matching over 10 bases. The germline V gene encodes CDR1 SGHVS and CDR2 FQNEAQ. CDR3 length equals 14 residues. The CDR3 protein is CASSLGVAGGPALF. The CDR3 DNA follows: TGTGCCAGCAGCTTAGGTGTAGCGGGGGGCCCCGCACTCTTC. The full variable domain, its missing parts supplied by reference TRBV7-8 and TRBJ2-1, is GAGVSQSPRYKVAKRGQDVALRCDPISGHVSLFWYQQALGQGPEFLTYFQNEAQLDKSGLPSDRFFAERPEGSVSTLKIQRTQQEDSAVYLCASSLGVAGGPALFGPGTRLTVL.

CDR3 sequence (DNA): TGTGCCAGCTTGGGGACAGGGAACACCGGGGAGCTGTTTTTT. Translated: CASLGTGNTGELFF. This chain joins TRBV6-5 and TRBJ2-2; 8 bases are shared with TRBD1. The germline V gene has CDR1 MNHEY and CDR2 SVGAGI. The CDR3 consists of 14 residues. Unmatched junction bases numbered 3, after V lost 8 bases and J lost 1 base.

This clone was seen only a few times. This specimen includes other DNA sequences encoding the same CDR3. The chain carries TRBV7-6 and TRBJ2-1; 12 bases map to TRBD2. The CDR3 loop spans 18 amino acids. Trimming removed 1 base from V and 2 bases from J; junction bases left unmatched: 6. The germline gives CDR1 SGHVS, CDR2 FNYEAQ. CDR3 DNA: TGTGCCAGCAGCTTAGAAGGACTAGCGGGAATCCCCTACAATGAGCAGTTCTTC. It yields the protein CASSLEGLAGIPYNEQFF.

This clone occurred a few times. The CDR3 DNA reads TGTGCCAGCAGTTTAGCCCAGGCTTCGGTCTATGGCTACACCTTC. It specifies CASSLAQASVYGYTF. V and J are TRBV28 and TRBJ1-2, with unresolved D. Germline CDR1 and CDR2: MDHEN and SYDVKM. The CDR3 extends over 15 amino acids. The V gene lost 2 bases and the J gene lost 4 bases, with 14 bases spanning the gap.

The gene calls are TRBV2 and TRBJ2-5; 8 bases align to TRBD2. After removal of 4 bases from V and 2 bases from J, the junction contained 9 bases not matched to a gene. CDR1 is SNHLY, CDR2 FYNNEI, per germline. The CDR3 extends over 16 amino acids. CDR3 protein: CASSGLAGFAQETQYF. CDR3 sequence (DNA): TGTGCCAGCAGTGGCCTAGCGGGCTTCGCACAAGAGACCCAGTACTTC. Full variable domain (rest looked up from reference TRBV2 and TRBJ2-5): EPEVTQTPSHQVTQMGQEVILRCVPISNHLYFYWYRQILGQKVEFLVSFYNNEISEKSEIFDDQFSVERPDGSNFTLKIRSTKLEDSAMYFCASSGLAGFAQETQYFGPGTRLLVL.

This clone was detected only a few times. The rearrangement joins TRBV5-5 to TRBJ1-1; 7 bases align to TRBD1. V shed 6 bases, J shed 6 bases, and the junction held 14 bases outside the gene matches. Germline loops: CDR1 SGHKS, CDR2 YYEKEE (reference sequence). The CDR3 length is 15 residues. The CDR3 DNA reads TGTGCCAGCAACCTCCTCGACAGGGATTTCCCTGAAGCTTTCTTT. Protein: CASNLLDRDFPEAFF.

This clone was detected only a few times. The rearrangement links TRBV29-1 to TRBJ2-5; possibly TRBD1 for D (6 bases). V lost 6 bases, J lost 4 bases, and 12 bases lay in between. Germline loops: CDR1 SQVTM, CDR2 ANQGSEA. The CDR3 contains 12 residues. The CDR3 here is CSVQQGVETQYF. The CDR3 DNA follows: TGCAGCGTCCAACAGGGTGTAGAGACCCAGTACTTC.